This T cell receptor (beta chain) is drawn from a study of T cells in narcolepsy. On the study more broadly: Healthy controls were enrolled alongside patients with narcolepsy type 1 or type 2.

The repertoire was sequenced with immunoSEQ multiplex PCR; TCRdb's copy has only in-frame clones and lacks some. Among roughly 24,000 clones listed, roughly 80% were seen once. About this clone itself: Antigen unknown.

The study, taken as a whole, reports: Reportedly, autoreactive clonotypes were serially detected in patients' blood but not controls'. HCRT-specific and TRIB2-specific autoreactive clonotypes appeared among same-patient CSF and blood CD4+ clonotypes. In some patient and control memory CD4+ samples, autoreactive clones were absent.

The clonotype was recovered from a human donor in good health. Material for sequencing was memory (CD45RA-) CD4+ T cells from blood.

CDR3 DNA: TGTGCCAGCAGCTTAGGACAGACAGAAGAGACCCAGTACTTC. It encodes CASSLGQTEETQYF. This chain links TRBV11-3 with TRBJ2-5, with D perhaps matching TRBD1 (5 bases). The CDR3 is 14 amino acids. V lost 1 base to trimming and J lost 3 bases, with 9 bases between them. CDR1 is SGHNT, CDR2 YENEEA, per germline.